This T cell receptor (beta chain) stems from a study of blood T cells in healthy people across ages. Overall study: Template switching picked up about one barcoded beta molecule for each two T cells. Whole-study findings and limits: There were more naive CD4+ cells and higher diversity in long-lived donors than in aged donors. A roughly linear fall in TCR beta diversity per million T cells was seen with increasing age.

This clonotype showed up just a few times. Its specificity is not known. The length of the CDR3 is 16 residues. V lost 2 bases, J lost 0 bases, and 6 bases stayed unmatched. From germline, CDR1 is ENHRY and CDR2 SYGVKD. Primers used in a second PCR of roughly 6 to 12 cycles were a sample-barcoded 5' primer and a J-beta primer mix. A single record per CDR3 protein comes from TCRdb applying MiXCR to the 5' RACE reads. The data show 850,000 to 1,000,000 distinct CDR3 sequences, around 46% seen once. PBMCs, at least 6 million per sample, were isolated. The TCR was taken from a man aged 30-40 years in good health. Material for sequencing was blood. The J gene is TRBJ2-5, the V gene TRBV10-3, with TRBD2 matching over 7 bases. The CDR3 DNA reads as TGTGCCATCAGTGAGGGGAGGGAATGGTACCAAGAGACCCAGTACTTC. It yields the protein CAISEGREWYQETQYF.